This T cell receptor (beta chain) appears in the sequencing data of a study of tumor-infiltrating lymphocytes in primary liver carcinoma. Study as a whole: The patients, men and women alike, were aged 30 to 69 years. Overall study results and limits: The overlap of tumor-adjacent and tumor-blood pairs was smaller than that of tumor region pairs.

Co-extraction of RNA and DNA was performed on about 19-31 mg of unsorted bulk tissue. Germline CDR1 reads DFQATT; CDR2 reads SNEGSKA (reference sequence). CDR3 length: 11 amino acids. With 4 bases removed from V and 6 bases from J, the gap between germline ends came to 7 bases. This clonotype was observed a handful of times. Antigen: not known. Priming with a constant-region primer yielded TCR beta cDNA from 450 to 550 ng total RNA. Libraries of TCR beta came from three nested multiplex PCR rounds with slightly modified ARM-PCR. Running around 9 cycles apiece, the first two PCR rounds relied on TRBV1-TRBV30 forward primers together with a C-beta reverse primer. In TCRdb, the multiplex PCR reads were re-called with MiXCR into one record per CDR3 protein. The sample carries tens of thousands of distinct CDR3 sequences, more than 70% recorded once.

Material for sequencing was tumor-adjacent normal liver tissue. The clonotype was recovered from a man in his forties with primary liver carcinoma and hepatitis B virus infection. V usage is TRBV20-1 and J usage is TRBJ2-1; the D is unclear. CDR3 region: CSAKPLNEQFF. Here the CDR3 DNA reads TGCAGTGCTAAACCCCTCAATGAGCAGTTCTTC.